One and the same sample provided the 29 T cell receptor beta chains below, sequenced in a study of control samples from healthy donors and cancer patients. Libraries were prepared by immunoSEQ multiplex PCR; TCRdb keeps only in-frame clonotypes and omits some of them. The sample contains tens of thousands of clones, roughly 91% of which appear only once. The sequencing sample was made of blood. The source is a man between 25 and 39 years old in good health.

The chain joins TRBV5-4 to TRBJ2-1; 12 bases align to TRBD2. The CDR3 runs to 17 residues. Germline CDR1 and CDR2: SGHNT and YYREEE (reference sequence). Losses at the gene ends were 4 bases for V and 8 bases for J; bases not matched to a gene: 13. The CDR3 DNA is TGTGCCAGCAGCCTCTTTCTAGCGGGAGGGCCTGTAGATGAGCAGTTCTTC. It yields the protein CASSLFLAGGPVDEQFF.

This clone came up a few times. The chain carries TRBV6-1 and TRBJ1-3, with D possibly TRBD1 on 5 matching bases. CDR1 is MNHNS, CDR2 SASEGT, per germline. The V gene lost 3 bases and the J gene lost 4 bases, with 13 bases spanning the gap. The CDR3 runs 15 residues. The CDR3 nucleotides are TGTGCCAGCAGTGATACTCGTCAGGGCGGAAACACCATATATTTT. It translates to CASSDTRQGGNTIYF.

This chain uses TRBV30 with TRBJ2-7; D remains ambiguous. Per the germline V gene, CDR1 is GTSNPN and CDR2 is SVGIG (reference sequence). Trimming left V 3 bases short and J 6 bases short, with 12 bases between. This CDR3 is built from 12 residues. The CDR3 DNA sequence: TGTGCCTGGAGCCCAGGCACCATCGAGCAGTACTTC. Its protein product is CAWSPGTIEQYF.

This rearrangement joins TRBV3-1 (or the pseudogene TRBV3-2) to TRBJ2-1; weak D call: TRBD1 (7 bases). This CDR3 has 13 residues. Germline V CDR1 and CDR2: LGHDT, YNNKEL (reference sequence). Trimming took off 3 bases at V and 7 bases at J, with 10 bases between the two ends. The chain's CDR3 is CASSHRGRNEQFF. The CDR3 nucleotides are TGTGCCAGCAGCCACAGGGGGAGGAATGAGCAGTTCTTC.

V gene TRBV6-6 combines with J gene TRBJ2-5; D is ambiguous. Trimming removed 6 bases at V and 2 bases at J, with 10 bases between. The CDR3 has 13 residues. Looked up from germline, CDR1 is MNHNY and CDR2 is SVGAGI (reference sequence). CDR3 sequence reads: CASRPTPQETQYF. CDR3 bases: TGTGCCAGCAGGCCAACCCCTCAAGAGACCCAGTACTTC.

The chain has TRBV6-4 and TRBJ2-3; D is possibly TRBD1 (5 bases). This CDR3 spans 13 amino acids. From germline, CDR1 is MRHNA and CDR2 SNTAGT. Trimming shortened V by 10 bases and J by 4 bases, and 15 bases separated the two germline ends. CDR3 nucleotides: TGTGCCAAAACCCAAGGGGCCTCAGATACGCAGTATTTT. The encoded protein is CAKTQGASDTQYF.

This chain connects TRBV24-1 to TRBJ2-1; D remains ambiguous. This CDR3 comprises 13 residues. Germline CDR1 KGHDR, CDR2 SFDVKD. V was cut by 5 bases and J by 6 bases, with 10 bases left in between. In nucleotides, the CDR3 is TGTGCCACCAGTGCCCCGAACTTCAATGAGCAGTTCTTC. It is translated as CATSAPNFNEQFF.

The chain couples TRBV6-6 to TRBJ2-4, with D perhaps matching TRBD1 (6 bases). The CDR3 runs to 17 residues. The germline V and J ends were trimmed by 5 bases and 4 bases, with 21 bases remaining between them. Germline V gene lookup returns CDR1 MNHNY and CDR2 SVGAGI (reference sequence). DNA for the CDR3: TGTGCCAGCAGTCAAAGGACAGACCTCGGGGAAAAAAACATTCAGTACTTC. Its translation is CASSQRTDLGEKNIQYF.

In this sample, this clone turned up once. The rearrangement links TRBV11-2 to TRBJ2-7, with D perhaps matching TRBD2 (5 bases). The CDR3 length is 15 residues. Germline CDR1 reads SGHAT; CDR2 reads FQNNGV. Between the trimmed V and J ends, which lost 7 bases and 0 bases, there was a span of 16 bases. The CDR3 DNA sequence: TGTGCCAGCACGGAGGTGGCCCTGAGCTCCTACGAGCAGTACTTC. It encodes CASTEVALSSYEQYF. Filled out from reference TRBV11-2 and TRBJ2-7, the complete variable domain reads EAGVAQSPRYKIIEKRQSVAFWCNPISGHATLYWYQQILGQGPKLLIQFQNNGVVDDSQLPKDRFSAERLKGVDSTLKIQPAKLEDSAVYLCASTEVALSSYEQYFGPGTRLTVT.

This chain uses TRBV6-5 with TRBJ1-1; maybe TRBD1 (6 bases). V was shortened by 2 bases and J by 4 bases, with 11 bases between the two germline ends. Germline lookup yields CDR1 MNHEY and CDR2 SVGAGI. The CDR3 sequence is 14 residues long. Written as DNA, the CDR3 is TGTGCCAGCAGTTACGGGGGGCGAGGCACTGAAGCTTTCTTT. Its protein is CASSYGGRGTEAFF.

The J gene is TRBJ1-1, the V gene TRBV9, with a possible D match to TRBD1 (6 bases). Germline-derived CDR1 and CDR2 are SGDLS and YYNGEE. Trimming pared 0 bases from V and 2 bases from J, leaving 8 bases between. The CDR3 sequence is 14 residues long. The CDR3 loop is CASSVGGRNTEAFF. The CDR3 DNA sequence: TGTGCCAGCAGCGTAGGGGGGCGAAACACTGAAGCTTTCTTT.

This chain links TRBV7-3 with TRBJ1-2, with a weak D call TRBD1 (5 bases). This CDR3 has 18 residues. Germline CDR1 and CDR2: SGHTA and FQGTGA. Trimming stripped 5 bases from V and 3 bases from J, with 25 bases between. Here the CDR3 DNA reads TGTGCCAGCAGCCTACGGTACCGGGAGCGGGGCCACTACTATGGCTACACCTTC. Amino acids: CASSLRYRERGHYYGYTF.

Written as DNA, the CDR3 is TGTGCCAGCAGTCGGAAGAGGACAGCGGACCACGAGCAGTACTTC. Translating gives CASSRKRTADHEQYF. This rearrangement joins TRBV2 to TRBJ2-7; possible D gene TRBD1, 6 bases. Germline V gene sequence: CDR1 SNHLY, CDR2 FYNNEI. CDR3 size: 15 residues. V dropped 5 bases and J dropped 5 bases, with 19 bases sitting between them.

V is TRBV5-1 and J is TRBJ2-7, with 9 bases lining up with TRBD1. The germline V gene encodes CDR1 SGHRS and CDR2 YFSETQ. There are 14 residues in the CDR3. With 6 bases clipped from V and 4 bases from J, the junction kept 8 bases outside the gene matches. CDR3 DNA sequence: TGCGCCAGCAACCAACAGGGGGCCTCTTACGAGCAGTACTTC. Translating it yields CASNQQGASYEQYF. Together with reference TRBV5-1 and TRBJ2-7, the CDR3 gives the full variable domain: KAGVTQTPRYLIKTRGQQVTLSCSPISGHRSVSWYQQTPGQGLQFLFEYFSETQRNKGNFPGRFSGRQFSNSRSEMNVSTLELGDSALYLCASNQQGASYEQYFGPGTRLTVT.

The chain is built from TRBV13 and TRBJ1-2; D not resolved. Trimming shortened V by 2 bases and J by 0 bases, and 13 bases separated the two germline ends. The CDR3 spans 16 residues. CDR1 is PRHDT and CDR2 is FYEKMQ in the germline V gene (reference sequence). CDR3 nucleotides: TGTGCCAGCAGCTTAAGGGAGGGCAGAGCTAACTATGGCTACACCTTC. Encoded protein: CASSLREGRANYGYTF.

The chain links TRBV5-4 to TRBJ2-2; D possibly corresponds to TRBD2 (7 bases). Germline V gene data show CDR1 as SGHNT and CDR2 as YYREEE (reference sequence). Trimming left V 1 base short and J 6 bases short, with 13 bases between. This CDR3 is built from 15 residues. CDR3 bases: TGTGCCAGCAGCTTGTCGGCGGGGGCTTCCGGGGAGCTGTTTTTT. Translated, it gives CASSLSAGASGELFF.

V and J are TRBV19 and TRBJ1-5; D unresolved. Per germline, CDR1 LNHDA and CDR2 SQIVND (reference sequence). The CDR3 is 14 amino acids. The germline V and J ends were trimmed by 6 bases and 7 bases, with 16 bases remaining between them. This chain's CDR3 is CASRPRLTDQPQHF. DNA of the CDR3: TGTGCCAGTAGACCCCGATTGACGGACCAGCCCCAGCATTTT.

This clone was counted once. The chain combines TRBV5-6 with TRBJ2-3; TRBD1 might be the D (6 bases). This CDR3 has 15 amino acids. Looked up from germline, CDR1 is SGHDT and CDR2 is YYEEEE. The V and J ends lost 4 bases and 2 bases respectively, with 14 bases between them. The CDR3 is CASSLRTVYTDTQYF. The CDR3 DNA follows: TGTGCCAGCAGCCTGCGGACAGTCTACACAGATACGCAGTATTTT.

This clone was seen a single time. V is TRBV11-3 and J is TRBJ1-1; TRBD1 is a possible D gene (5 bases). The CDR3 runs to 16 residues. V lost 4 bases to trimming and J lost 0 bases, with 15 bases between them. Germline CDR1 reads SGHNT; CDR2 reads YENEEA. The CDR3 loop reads CASSSRPGGVNTEAFF. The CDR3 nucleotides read TGTGCCAGCAGCTCTCGACCGGGGGGGGTGAACACTGAAGCTTTCTTT.

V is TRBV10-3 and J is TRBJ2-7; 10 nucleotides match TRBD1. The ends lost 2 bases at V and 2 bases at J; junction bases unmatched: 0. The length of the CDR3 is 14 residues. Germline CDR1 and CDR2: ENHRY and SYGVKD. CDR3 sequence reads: CAISEGQGAYEQYF. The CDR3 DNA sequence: TGTGCCATCAGTGAGGGACAGGGGGCCTACGAGCAGTACTTC.

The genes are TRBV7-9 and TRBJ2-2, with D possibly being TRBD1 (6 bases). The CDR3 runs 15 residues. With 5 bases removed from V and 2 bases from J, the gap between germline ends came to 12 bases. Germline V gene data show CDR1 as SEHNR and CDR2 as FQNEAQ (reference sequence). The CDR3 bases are TGTGCCAGCAGCCCCAGGGGTCTTAACACCGGGGAGCTGTTTTTT. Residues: CASSPRGLNTGELFF.

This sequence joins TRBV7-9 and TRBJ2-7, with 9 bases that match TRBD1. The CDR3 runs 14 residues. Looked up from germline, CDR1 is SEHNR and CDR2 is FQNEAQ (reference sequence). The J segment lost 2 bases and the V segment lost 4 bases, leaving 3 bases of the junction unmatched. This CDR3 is CASSSDRGPYEQYF. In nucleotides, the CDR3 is TGTGCCAGCAGCTCGGACAGGGGACCCTACGAGCAGTACTTC.

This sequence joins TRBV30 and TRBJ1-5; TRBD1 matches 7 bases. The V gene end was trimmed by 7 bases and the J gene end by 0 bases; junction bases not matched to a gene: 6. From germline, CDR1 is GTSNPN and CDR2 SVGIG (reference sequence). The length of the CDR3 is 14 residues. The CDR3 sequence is CAYSGGNSNQPQHF. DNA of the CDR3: TGTGCCTACTCAGGGGGGAATAGCAATCAGCCCCAGCATTTT.

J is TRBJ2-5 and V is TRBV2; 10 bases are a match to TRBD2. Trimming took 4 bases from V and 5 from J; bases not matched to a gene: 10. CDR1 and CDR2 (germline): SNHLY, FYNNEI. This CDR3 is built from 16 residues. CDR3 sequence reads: CASSGRASGRGETQYF. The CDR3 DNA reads TGTGCCAGCAGTGGACGTGCTAGCGGGAGAGGGGAGACCCAGTACTTC.

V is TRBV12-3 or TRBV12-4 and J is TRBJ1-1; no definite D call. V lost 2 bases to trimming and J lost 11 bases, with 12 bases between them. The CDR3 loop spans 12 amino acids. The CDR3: CASSLYRFEAFF. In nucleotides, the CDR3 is TGTGCCAGCAGTTTATACCGGTTTGAGGCTTTCTTT.

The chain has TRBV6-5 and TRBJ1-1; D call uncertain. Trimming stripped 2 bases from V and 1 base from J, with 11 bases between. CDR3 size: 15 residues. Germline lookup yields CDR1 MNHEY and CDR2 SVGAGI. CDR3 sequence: CASSYTLGKNTEAFF. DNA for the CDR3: TGTGCCAGCAGTTACACTCTCGGAAAGAACACTGAAGCTTTCTTT.

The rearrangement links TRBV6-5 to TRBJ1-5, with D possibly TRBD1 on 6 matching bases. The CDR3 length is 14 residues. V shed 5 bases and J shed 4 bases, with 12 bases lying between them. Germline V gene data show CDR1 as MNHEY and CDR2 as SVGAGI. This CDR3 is CASSTGLGNQPQHF. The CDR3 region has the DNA TGTGCCAGCAGTACAGGGTTAGGGAATCAGCCCCAGCATTTT.

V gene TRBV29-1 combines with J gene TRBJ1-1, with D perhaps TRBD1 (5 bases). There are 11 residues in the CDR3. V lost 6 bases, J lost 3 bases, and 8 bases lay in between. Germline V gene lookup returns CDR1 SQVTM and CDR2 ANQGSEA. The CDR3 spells CSVARDTEAFF. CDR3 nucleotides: TGCAGCGTCGCCAGGGACACTGAAGCTTTCTTT.

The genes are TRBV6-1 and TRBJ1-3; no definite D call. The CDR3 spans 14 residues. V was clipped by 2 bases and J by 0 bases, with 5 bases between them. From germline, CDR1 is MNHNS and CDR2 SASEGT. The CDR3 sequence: CASSEFGSGNTIYF. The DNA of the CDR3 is TGTGCCAGCAGTGAATTCGGCTCTGGAAACACCATATATTTT.